Listed below are T cell receptor beta chains from one sample, sequenced in a study of T cells in Graves' hyperthyroidism and ophthalmopathy. TCRdb reanalysed the multiplex PCR reads using MiXCR and keeps one entry per CDR3 protein. The sample contains 650,000 to 800,000 distinct CDR3 sequences, 40% to 55% of which appear only once. The material sequenced was peripheral blood or thyroid tissue (not recorded which). These receptors all come from an adult man with Graves' disease, either hyperthyroidism or ophthalmopathy (not recorded which). CDR3s include the opening cysteine and the closing phenylalanine or tryptophan. D genes are given only for firm matches. For some rows the clone size is stated as once, few or many, or as a class when expanded; others skip it.

abundance: -
v_gene: TRBV19
j_gene: TRBJ1-1
d_gene: -
CDR3aa: CASSIGREGDTLNTEAFF
CDR3nt: TGTGCCAGTAGTATAGGAAGAGAGGGGGACACCTTGAACACTGAAGCTTTCTTT

abundance: once
v_gene: TRBV29-1
j_gene: TRBJ2-5
d_gene: TRBD2
CDR3aa: CSTEGLEETQYF
CDR3nt: TGCAGTACCGAGGGACTAGAAGAGACCCAGTACTTC

abundance: few
v_gene: TRBV19
j_gene: TRBJ1-5
d_gene: -
CDR3aa: CASSIATGSFNQPQHF
CDR3nt: TGTGCCAGTAGTATAGCGACAGGTTCATTCAATCAGCCCCAGCATTTT

abundance: few
v_gene: TRBV19
j_gene: TRBJ1-1
d_gene: -
CDR3aa: CASKDRRLAFF
CDR3nt: TGTGCCAGTAAGGACCGACGACTAGCTTTCTTT

abundance: many
v_gene: TRBV29-1
j_gene: TRBJ1-1
d_gene: -
CDR3aa: CSVDLANTEAFF
CDR3nt: TGCAGCGTTGATCTAGCGAACACTGAAGCTTTCTTT

abundance: -
v_gene: TRBV12-3/TRBV12-4
j_gene: TRBJ2-7
d_gene: -
CDR3aa: CASSYPSGEQYF
CDR3nt: TGTGCCAGCAGTTACCCCTCGGGGGAGCAGTACTTC

abundance: -
v_gene: TRBV19
j_gene: TRBJ1-5
d_gene: -
CDR3aa: CASTGTVYQPQHF
CDR3nt: TGTGCCAGTACAGGGACGGTTTATCAGCCCCAGCATTTT

abundance: few
v_gene: TRBV19
j_gene: TRBJ1-5
d_gene: -
CDR3aa: CASSMVWLQPQHF
CDR3nt: TGTGCCAGTAGTATGGTGTGGTTACAGCCCCAGCATTTT

abundance: -
v_gene: TRBV24-1
j_gene: TRBJ2-7
d_gene: TRBD2
CDR3aa: CATRHTSGTSLWEQYF
CDR3nt: TGCGCCACCAGGCACACTAGCGGGACTAGCCTGTGGGAGCAGTACTTC

abundance: few
v_gene: TRBV10-3
j_gene: TRBJ1-2
d_gene: -
CDR3aa: CAISEDPSPGYTF
CDR3nt: TGTGCCATCAGTGAGGACCCCTCACCTGGCTACACCTTC

abundance: -
v_gene: TRBV7-9
j_gene: TRBJ2-5
d_gene: -
CDR3aa: CASSLYGVWGNQETQYF
CDR3nt: TGTGCCAGCAGCTTGTATGGGGTCTGGGGGAATCAAGAGACCCAGTACTTC

abundance: -
v_gene: TRBV7-8
j_gene: TRBJ1-1
d_gene: TRBD1
CDR3aa: CASSSRGQLDTEAFF
CDR3nt: TGTGCCAGCAGCTCCAGGGGACAGTTGGACACTGAAGCTTTCTTT

abundance: few
v_gene: TRBV20-1
j_gene: TRBJ2-7
d_gene: TRBD1
CDR3aa: CSARETGMSYEQYF
CDR3nt: TGCAGTGCTAGAGAGACAGGGATGTCCTACGAGCAGTACTTC

abundance: -
v_gene: TRBV6-7
j_gene: TRBJ2-7
d_gene: -
CDR3aa: CASSWAGEQYF
CDR3nt: TGTGCCAGCAGTTGGGCGGGTGAGCAGTACTTC

abundance: -
v_gene: TRBV20-1
j_gene: TRBJ1-6
d_gene: -
CDR3aa: CSAREGESPLHF
CDR3nt: TGCAGTGCTAGAGAGGGGGAATCACCCCTCCACTTT

abundance: -
v_gene: TRBV7-4
j_gene: TRBJ2-7
d_gene: TRBD1
CDR3aa: CASSLGSGQGAYEQYF
CDR3nt: TGTGCCAGCAGCTTAGGGTCGGGACAGGGCGCCTACGAGCAGTACTTC

abundance: -
v_gene: TRBV6-6
j_gene: TRBJ1-1
d_gene: -
CDR3aa: CASSDFSLMGNTEAFF
CDR3nt: TGTGCCAGCAGTGACTTTAGCCTGATGGGGAACACTGAAGCTTTCTTT

abundance: once
v_gene: TRBV14
j_gene: TRBJ1-1
d_gene: TRBD1
CDR3aa: CASSQATGTGDTEAFF
CDR3nt: TGCGCCAGCAGCCAAGCTACCGGGACAGGGGATACTGAAGCTTTCTTT

abundance: -
v_gene: TRBV9
j_gene: TRBJ2-7
d_gene: -
CDR3aa: CASSVAVEGWVQYF
CDR3nt: TGTGCCAGCAGCGTAGCTGTGGAGGGATGGGTGCAGTACTTC

abundance: many
v_gene: TRBV13
j_gene: TRBJ1-6
d_gene: TRBD1
CDR3aa: CASTDRENSPLHF
CDR3nt: TGTGCCAGCACGGACAGGGAGAATTCACCCCTCCACTTT

abundance: few
v_gene: TRBV13
j_gene: TRBJ1-2
d_gene: TRBD1
CDR3aa: CASSLQGAAYGYTF
CDR3nt: TGTGCCAGCAGCTTACAGGGGGCAGCCTATGGCTACACCTTC

abundance: -
v_gene: TRBV2
j_gene: TRBJ2-2
d_gene: -
CDR3aa: CASSEEVDTGELFF
CDR3nt: TGTGCCAGCAGTGAAGAGGTAGACACCGGGGAGCTGTTTTTT

abundance: -
v_gene: TRBV29-1
j_gene: TRBJ1-1
d_gene: -
CDR3aa: CSVPKGVRAFF
CDR3nt: TGCAGCGTTCCAAAGGGAGTGAGGGCTTTCTTT

abundance: many
v_gene: TRBV10-3
j_gene: TRBJ1-6
d_gene: -
CDR3aa: CAISESTAIPPLHF
CDR3nt: TGTGCCATCAGTGAGTCGACTGCAATACCACCCCTCCACTTT

abundance: -
v_gene: TRBV24-1
j_gene: TRBJ2-1
d_gene: TRBD2
CDR3aa: CATSWTSGPNEQFF
CDR3nt: TGTGCCACCAGTTGGACTAGCGGGCCCAATGAGCAGTTCTTC

abundance: -
v_gene: TRBV7-9
j_gene: TRBJ2-5
d_gene: TRBD2
CDR3aa: CASSFWVAGGIKETQYF
CDR3nt: TGTGCCAGCAGCTTTTGGGTAGCGGGGGGGATTAAAGAGACCCAGTACTTC

abundance: once
v_gene: TRBV5-1
j_gene: TRBJ1-1
d_gene: -
CDR3aa: CARAVGSAEAFF
CDR3nt: TGTGCTAGAGCGGTAGGGAGCGCTGAAGCTTTCTTT

abundance: many
v_gene: TRBV9
j_gene: TRBJ1-3
d_gene: -
CDR3aa: CASSVHVSGNTIYF
CDR3nt: TGTGCCAGCAGCGTCCACGTCTCTGGAAACACCATATATTTT

abundance: -
v_gene: TRBV29-1
j_gene: TRBJ1-1
d_gene: -
CDR3aa: CSVGGGGYTEAFF
CDR3nt: TGCAGCGTTGGGGGGGGAGGGTACACTGAAGCTTTCTTT

abundance: -
v_gene: TRBV5-1
j_gene: TRBJ2-7
d_gene: -
CDR3aa: CASSLGWNPGGHGYEQYF
CDR3nt: TGCGCCAGCAGCTTGGGATGGAATCCTGGGGGCCATGGTTACGAGCAGTACTTC

abundance: -
v_gene: TRBV9
j_gene: TRBJ1-2
d_gene: -
CDR3aa: CASSYYGFHGYTF
CDR3nt: TGTGCCAGCAGTTACTACGGATTTCATGGCTACACCTTC

abundance: -
v_gene: TRBV5-1
j_gene: TRBJ1-6
d_gene: TRBD1
CDR3aa: CASSVGQGDQPLHF
CDR3nt: TGCGCCAGCAGCGTCGGACAGGGTGATCAGCCCCTCCACTTT

abundance: few
v_gene: TRBV5-1
j_gene: TRBJ1-1
d_gene: -
CDR3aa: CASSPTQVHEAFF
CDR3nt: TGTGCCAGCAGCCCTACACAAGTCCACGAAGCTTTCTTT

abundance: -
v_gene: TRBV19
j_gene: TRBJ1-5
d_gene: TRBD1
CDR3aa: CASSTGQGVNQPQHF
CDR3nt: TGTGCCAGTAGTACGGGACAGGGGGTTAATCAGCCCCAGCATTTT

abundance: -
v_gene: TRBV7-9
j_gene: TRBJ2-7
d_gene: TRBD1
CDR3aa: CASSSRGSDAEQYF
CDR3nt: TGTGCCAGCAGCTCCAGGGGGTCGGATGCCGAGCAGTACTTC

abundance: many
v_gene: TRBV7-2
j_gene: TRBJ2-7
d_gene: -
CDR3aa: CASSLPPPNYEQYF
CDR3nt: TGTGCCAGCAGCTTGCCTCCCCCCAACTACGAGCAGTACTTC

abundance: many
v_gene: TRBV10-1
j_gene: TRBJ2-6
d_gene: -
CDR3aa: CASSDPGSGANVLTF
CDR3nt: TGCGCCAGCAGTGACCCCGGATCGGGGGCCAACGTCCTGACTTTC

abundance: -
v_gene: TRBV10-3
j_gene: TRBJ1-1
d_gene: -
CDR3aa: CAISDVPELNTEAFF
CDR3nt: TGTGCCATCAGTGATGTTCCGGAGTTGAACACTGAAGCTTTCTTT

abundance: few
v_gene: TRBV7-2
j_gene: TRBJ1-6
d_gene: TRBD1
CDR3aa: CASSLDERGDRWNSPLHF
CDR3nt: TGTGCCAGCAGCTTAGATGAAAGGGGGGACAGGTGGAATTCACCCCTCCACTTT

abundance: -
v_gene: TRBV29-1
j_gene: TRBJ2-7
d_gene: TRBD2
CDR3aa: CSVRLAGAYEQYF
CDR3nt: TGCAGCGTACGACTAGCGGGAGCCTACGAGCAGTACTTC

abundance: -
v_gene: TRBV9
j_gene: TRBJ2-5
d_gene: -
CDR3aa: CASSVSRDWETQYF
CDR3nt: TGTGCCAGCAGTGTGAGCAGGGATTGGGAGACCCAGTACTTC